A single sample gave rise to the 2 T cell receptor beta chains below, sequenced in a study of T cell repertoires in cytomegalovirus infection. TCRdb fed the reads into MiXCR, producing one record per CDR3 protein. The sample includes 600,000 to 700,000 distinct CDR3 sequences, about 33% of them seen just once. These receptors lack a known antigen. Specimen: cultured PBMCs, collected from culture after CMV antigen stimulation. The receptors originated from a human donor in good health (CMV status not recorded). Some clones in this sample may be carry-over from other donors' samples.

V usage is TRBV6-1 and J usage is TRBJ1-5; no definite D call. This CDR3 spans 16 amino acids. V was trimmed by 7 bases and J by 2 bases, leaving 18 bases between them. The V gene's germline CDR1 is MNHNS and CDR2 SASEGT. CDR3 DNA: TGTGCCAGCAAATGGACGGGCCTTTTGGGCAATCAGCCCCAGCATTTT. It is translated as CASKWTGLLGNQPQHF.

This sequence joins TRBV6-5 and TRBJ1-2, with D maybe TRBD1 (5 bases). The CDR3 runs 14 residues. Per germline, CDR1 MNHEY and CDR2 SVGAGI. Trimming took off 5 bases at V and 2 bases at J, with 12 bases between the two ends. The CDR3: CASSTGTENYGYTF. The CDR3 DNA sequence: TGTGCCAGCAGTACCGGGACGGAAAACTATGGCTACACCTTC.